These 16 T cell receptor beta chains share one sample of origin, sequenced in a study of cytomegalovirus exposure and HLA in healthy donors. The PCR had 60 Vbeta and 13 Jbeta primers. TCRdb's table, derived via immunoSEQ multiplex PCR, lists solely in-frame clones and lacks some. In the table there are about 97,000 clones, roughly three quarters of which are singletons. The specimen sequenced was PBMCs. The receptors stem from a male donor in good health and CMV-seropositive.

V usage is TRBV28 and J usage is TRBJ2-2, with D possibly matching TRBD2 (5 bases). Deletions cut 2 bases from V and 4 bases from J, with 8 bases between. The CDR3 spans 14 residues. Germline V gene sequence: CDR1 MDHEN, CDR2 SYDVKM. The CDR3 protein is CASSLAEVTGELFF. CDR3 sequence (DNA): TGTGCCAGCAGTTTAGCGGAGGTCACCGGGGAGCTGTTTTTT.

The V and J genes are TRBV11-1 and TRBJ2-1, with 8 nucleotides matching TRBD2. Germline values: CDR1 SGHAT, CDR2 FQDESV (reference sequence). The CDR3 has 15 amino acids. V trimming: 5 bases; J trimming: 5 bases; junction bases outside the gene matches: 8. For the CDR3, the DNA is TGTGCCAGCAGCCCCCGGGAGGGCCTTAACAATGAGCAGTTCTTC. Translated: CASSPREGLNNEQFF.

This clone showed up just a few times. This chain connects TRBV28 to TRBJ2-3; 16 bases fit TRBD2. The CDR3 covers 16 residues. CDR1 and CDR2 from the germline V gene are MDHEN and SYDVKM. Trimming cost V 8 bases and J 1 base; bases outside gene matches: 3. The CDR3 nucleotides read TGTGCCAGCGGGACTAGCGGGAGGGGAGGCACAGATACGCAGTATTTT. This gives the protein CASGTSGRGGTDTQYF.

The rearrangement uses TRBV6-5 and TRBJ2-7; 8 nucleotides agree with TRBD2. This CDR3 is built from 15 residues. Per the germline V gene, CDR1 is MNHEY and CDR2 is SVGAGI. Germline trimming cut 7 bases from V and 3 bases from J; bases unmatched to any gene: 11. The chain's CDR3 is CASISGAAGGYEQYF. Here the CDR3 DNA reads TGTGCCAGCATCTCAGGGGCCGCGGGAGGCTACGAGCAGTACTTC.

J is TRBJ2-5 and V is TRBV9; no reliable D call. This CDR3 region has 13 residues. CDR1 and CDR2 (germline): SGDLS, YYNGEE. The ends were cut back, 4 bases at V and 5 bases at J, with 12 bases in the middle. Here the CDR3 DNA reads TGTGCCAGCAGCCCCCGCCCAGGCGAGACCCAGTACTTC. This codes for CASSPRPGETQYF.

Here the CDR3 reads CASSVTASGRPTIKNIQYF. The CDR3 nucleotides are TGTGCCAGCAGCGTCACCGCTAGCGGGAGGCCTACTATCAAAAACATTCAGTACTTC. The genes are TRBV7-9 and TRBJ2-4; 11 bases align to TRBD2. The length of the CDR3 is 19 residues. V shed 5 bases and J 3 bases; nucleotides not matched to a gene: 15. CDR1 and CDR2 from the germline V gene are SEHNR and FQNEAQ (reference sequence).

As DNA, the CDR3 is TGTGCCAGCAGGGACAGTATTAACTATGGCTACACCTTC. This sequence encodes CASRDSINYGYTF. The chain recombines TRBV7-8 with TRBJ1-2; possible D gene TRBD1, 6 bases. The length of the CDR3 is 13 residues. The V end was cut by 6 bases, the J end by 1 base, with 9 bases between. CDR1 SGHVS and CDR2 FQNEAQ come from the germline V gene.

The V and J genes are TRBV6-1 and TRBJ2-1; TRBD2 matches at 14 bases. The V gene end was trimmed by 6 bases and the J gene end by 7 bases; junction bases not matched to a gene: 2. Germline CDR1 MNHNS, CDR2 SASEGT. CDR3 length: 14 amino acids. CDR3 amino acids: CASSGTSGRNEQFF. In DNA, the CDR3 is TGTGCCAGCAGCGGGACTAGCGGGAGAAATGAGCAGTTCTTC.

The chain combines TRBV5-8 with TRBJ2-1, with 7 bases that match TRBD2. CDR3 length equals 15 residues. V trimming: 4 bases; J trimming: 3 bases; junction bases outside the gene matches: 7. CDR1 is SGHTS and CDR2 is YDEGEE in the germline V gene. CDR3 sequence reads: CASSKGLGVYNEQFF. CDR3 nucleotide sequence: TGTGCCAGCAGCAAAGGACTAGGAGTCTACAATGAGCAGTTCTTC.

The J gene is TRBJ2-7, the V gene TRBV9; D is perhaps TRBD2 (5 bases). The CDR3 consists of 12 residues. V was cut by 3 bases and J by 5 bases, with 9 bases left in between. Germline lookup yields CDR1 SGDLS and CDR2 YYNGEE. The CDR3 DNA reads TGTGCCAGCAGCGGTCCCGGGAACGAGCAGTACTTC. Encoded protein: CASSGPGNEQYF.

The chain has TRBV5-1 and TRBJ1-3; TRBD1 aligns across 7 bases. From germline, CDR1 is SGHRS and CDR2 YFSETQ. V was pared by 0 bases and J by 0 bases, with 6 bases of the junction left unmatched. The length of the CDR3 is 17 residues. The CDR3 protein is CASSLEGTARSGNTIYF. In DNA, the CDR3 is TGCGCCAGCAGCTTGGAAGGGACAGCCCGCTCTGGAAACACCATATATTTT.

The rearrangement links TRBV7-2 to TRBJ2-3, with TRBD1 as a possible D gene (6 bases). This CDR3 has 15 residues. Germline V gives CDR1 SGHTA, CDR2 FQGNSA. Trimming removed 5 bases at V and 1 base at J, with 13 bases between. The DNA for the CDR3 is TGTGCCAGCAGCAGGGGGTGGGGCCGCACAGATACGCAGTATTTT. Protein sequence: CASSRGWGRTDTQYF.

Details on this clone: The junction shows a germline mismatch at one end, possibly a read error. The CDR3 DNA follows: TGTGCCAACAGTGAATCGGGGTCAATTTACAATGAGCAGTTCTTC. Its protein is CANSESGSIYNEQFF. This chain links TRBV25-1 with TRBJ2-1, with D perhaps TRBD2 (5 bases). This CDR3 contains 15 residues. The germline V gene has CDR1 MGHDK and CDR2 SYGVNS.

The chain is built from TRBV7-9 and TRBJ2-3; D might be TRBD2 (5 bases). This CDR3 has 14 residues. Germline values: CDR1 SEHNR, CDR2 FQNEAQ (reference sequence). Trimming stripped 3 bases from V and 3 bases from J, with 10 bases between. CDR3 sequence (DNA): TGTGCCAGCAGCTTTGGACTCGAGACAGATACGCAGTATTTT. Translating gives CASSFGLETDTQYF.

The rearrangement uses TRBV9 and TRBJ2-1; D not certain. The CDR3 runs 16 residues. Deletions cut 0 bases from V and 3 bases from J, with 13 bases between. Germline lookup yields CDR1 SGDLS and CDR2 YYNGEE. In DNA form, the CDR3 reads TGTGCCAGCAGCGTAGCAGTGGGCGCTCTCTACAATGAGCAGTTCTTC. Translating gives CASSVAVGALYNEQFF.

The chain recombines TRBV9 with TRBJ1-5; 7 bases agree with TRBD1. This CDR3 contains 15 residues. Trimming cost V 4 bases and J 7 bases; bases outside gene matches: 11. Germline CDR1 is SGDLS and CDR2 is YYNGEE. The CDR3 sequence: CASSPTGSGVQPQHF. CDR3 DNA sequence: TGTGCCAGCAGCCCGACAGGGTCAGGGGTACAGCCCCAGCATTTT.